One and the same sample provided the 8 T cell receptor beta chains below, sequenced in a study of regulatory dendritic cells for organ transplantation. Produced via immunoSEQ multiplex PCR; TCRdb's table is partial and in-frame only. The sample has 20,000 to 25,000 clones, about 70% seen once. Sequenced material: memory CD4+ T cells from blood. This sample's subset: CD45RO+ memory T cells. These receptors were collected from a human donor in good health.

V is TRBV7-6 and J is TRBJ2-1; 7 bases are shared with TRBD2. Germline-derived CDR1 and CDR2 are SGHVS and FNYEAQ. This CDR3 comprises 16 residues. Germline trimming cut 5 bases from V and 6 bases from J; bases unmatched to any gene: 13. The CDR3 DNA reads as TGTGCCAGCAGCATCACCGGGACGGCTAGCGGCAATGAGCAGTTCTTC. It codes for CASSITGTASGNEQFF. The complete variable domain, with remaining parts taken from reference TRBV7-6 and TRBJ2-1, reads GAGVSQSPRYKVTKRGQDVALRCDPISGHVSLYWYRQALGQGPEFLTYFNYEAQQDKSGLPNDRFSAERPEGSISTLTIQRTEQRDSAMYRCASSITGTASGNEQFFGPGTRLTVL.

V and J are TRBV5-1 and TRBJ1-1; D possibly corresponds to TRBD1 (5 bases). CDR3 size: 15 residues. Germline CDR1 reads SGHRS; CDR2 reads YFSETQ. Trimming shortened V by 0 bases and J by 1 base, and 10 bases separated the two germline ends. CDR3 residues: CASSLAGGTNTEAFF. CDR3 bases: TGCGCCAGCAGCTTGGCGGGGGGAACGAACACTGAAGCTTTCTTT. The variable domain in full, with the rest retrieved from reference TRBV5-1 and TRBJ1-1, is KAGVTQTPRYLIKTRGQQVTLSCSPISGHRSVSWYQQTPGQGLQFLFEYFSETQRNKGNFPGRFSGRQFSNSRSEMNVSTLELGDSALYLCASSLAGGTNTEAFFGQGTRLTVV.

The chain links TRBV11-2 to TRBJ2-4; TRBD2 matches at 9 bases. Per the germline V gene, CDR1 is SGHAT and CDR2 is FQNNGV. V lost 2 bases, J lost 6 bases, and 8 bases stayed unmatched. The CDR3 runs to 16 residues. CDR3 in amino acids: CASSLIRGGAGNIQYF. CDR3 coding DNA: TGTGCCAGCAGCTTAATCCGCGGGGGGGCAGGAAACATTCAGTACTTC.

This rearrangement joins TRBV4-2 to TRBJ1-1; possibly TRBD1 for D (6 bases). The CDR3 runs to 16 residues. Looked up from germline, CDR1 is LGHNA and CDR2 is YNFKEQ. Trimming removed 1 base at V and 2 bases at J, with 14 bases between. CDR3 sequence (DNA): TGTGCCAGCAGCCAAGGTTTTCAGGGGACAAACACTGAAGCTTTCTTT. Translated: CASSQGFQGTNTEAFF.

The chain couples TRBV5-5 to TRBJ2-5; 8 positions agree with TRBD1. CDR1 is SGHKS and CDR2 is YYEKEE in the germline V gene (reference sequence). V lost 6 bases, J lost 4 bases, and 11 bases stayed unmatched. The length of the CDR3 is 15 residues. The CDR3 region has the DNA TGTGCCAGCAACGCCTACAGGGGGATGAGAGAGACCCAGTACTTC. It specifies CASNAYRGMRETQYF.

The chain employs TRBV6-4 and TRBJ2-2; TRBD1 agrees at 7 bases. V shed 2 bases, J shed 6 bases, and the junction held 6 bases outside the gene matches. The CDR3 contains 15 residues. Germline loops: CDR1 MRHNA, CDR2 SNTAGT. The CDR3 nucleotides read TGTGCCAGCAGTGACAGAGACAGGGATGCCGGGGAGCTGTTTTTT. Translated: CASSDRDRDAGELFF.

This chain links TRBV21-1 with TRBJ2-2; the listed D gene, TRBD2, was not tested against the DNA. TRBV21-1 is noted as a pseudogene. CDR3 length: 15 amino acids. CDR3 DNA: TGTGCCAGCAGTGCTGACTGCGCGAACACCGGGGAGCTGTTTTTT. This translates into CASSADCANTGELFF.

In this sample, this clone turned up once. The genes are TRBV18 and TRBJ2-1; TRBD2 matches at 7 bases. The CDR3 consists of 17 residues. With 3 bases clipped from V and 0 bases from J, the junction kept 8 bases outside the gene matches. Per the germline V gene, CDR1 is KGHSH and CDR2 is LQKENI. DNA of the CDR3: TGTGCCAGCTCACCTAACGGGCTAGCGGCCTCCTACAATGAGCAGTTCTTC. Its translation is CASSPNGLAASYNEQFF. The full variable domain, with the rest looked up from reference TRBV18 and TRBJ2-1, is NAGVMQNPRHLVRRRGQEARLRCSPMKGHSHVYWYRQLPEEGLKFMVYLQKENIIDESGMPKERFSAEFPKEGPSILRIQQVVRGDSAAYFCASSPNGLAASYNEQFFGPGTRLTVL.